This entry lists 8 T cell receptor beta chains sequenced from one sample in a study of blood T cell repertoires in COVID-19. TCRdb's copy holds only in-frame clones and misses some; the assay was immunoSEQ multiplex PCR. The table includes some 240,000 clones, more than 75% detected once. Input material: peripheral blood. The receptor source for this set is a woman in her sixties with active or convalescent COVID-19.

This clone was observed once. V and J are TRBV5-1 and TRBJ2-2; a weak D match, TRBD2 (5 bases). The CDR3 spans 16 residues. CDR1 is SGHRS, CDR2 YFSETQ, per germline. V lost 4 bases, J lost 0 bases, and 13 bases lay in between. Here the CDR3 DNA reads TGCGCCAGCAGCATAAGCGGCCCTTCGAACACCGGGGAGCTGTTTTTT. Its protein product is CASSISGPSNTGELFF.

The chain couples TRBV29-1 to TRBJ1-2; D perhaps matches TRBD1 (6 bases). Trimming took 1 base from V and 4 from J, leaving 10 bases between them. Looked up from germline, CDR1 is SQVTM and CDR2 is ANQGSEA. CDR3 length: 13 amino acids. The DNA of the CDR3 is TGCAGCGTTGAAGCCGGGACAACCTATGGCTACACCTTC. Translation: CSVEAGTTYGYTF. The entire variable domain, with the rest obtained from reference TRBV29-1 and TRBJ1-2, is as follows: SAVISQKPSRDICQRGTSLTIQCQVDSQVTMMFWYRQQPGQSLTLIATANQGSEATYESGFVIDKFPISRPNLTFSTLTVSNMSPEDSSIYLCSVEAGTTYGYTFGSGTRLTVV.

The chain carries TRBV6-5 and TRBJ2-3; the match to TRBD1 covers 7 bases. The V and J ends lost 7 bases and 1 base, in that order; junction bases with no gene match: 8. Looked up from germline, CDR1 is MNHEY and CDR2 is SVGAGI. The CDR3 spans 15 residues. The CDR3 protein is CASTSPGGGTDTQYF. The CDR3 DNA sequence: TGTGCCAGCACCTCGCCAGGGGGAGGCACAGATACGCAGTATTTT.

V and J are TRBV2 and TRBJ2-3, with 10 bases identical to TRBD2. The junction had 8 bases not matched to a gene; V was cut back by 8 bases and J by 3 bases. This CDR3 is built from 15 residues. Germline CDR1 SNHLY, CDR2 FYNNEI. For the CDR3, the DNA is TGTGCCAGCGGGAACCAGGGACTAGCGACAGATACGCAGTATTTT. It yields the protein CASGNQGLATDTQYF.

V usage is TRBV9 and J usage is TRBJ2-2; the D gene is possibly TRBD1 (6 bases). The CDR3 is made up of 12 amino acids. Per germline, CDR1 SGDLS and CDR2 YYNGEE. V dropped 3 bases and J dropped 6 bases, with 6 bases sitting between them. In DNA, the CDR3 is TGTGCCAGCAGCGACAGGGCCGGGGAGCTGTTTTTT. Its translation: CASSDRAGELFF.

V usage is TRBV5-6 and J usage is TRBJ2-3, with D perhaps TRBD2 (5 bases). Per the germline V gene, CDR1 is SGHDT and CDR2 is YYEEEE. This CDR3 region has 13 residues. V shed 3 bases and J shed 11 bases, with 16 bases lying between them. The CDR3 protein is CASSSPDGEKQYF. CDR3 sequence (DNA): TGTGCCAGCAGCTCCCCGGATGGGGAGAAGCAGTATTTT.

Concerning this clone itself: The junction departs from the called germline gene at one end, perhaps through a read error. The rearrangement uses TRBV18 and TRBJ1-1; maybe TRBD1 (6 bases). The germline V gene has CDR1 KGHSH and CDR2 LQKENI. The CDR3 loop spans 12 amino acids. The CDR3 nucleotides read TGTGCCAGCTCTCCACAGGGACTAGAAGCTTTCTTT. This translates into CASSPQGLEAFF.

V gene TRBV18 combines with J gene TRBJ2-3, with D perhaps TRBD1 (5 bases). CDR3 size: 16 residues. The ends were cut back, 3 bases at V and 4 bases at J, with 17 bases in the middle. CDR1 and CDR2 (germline): KGHSH, LQKENI. The CDR3 DNA reads TGTGCCAGCTCACCGGGTCTCCAGGGTTTGTCAGATACGCAGTATTTT. Residues: CASSPGLQGLSDTQYF.